This passage covers 4 T cell receptor beta chains from one sample sequenced in a study of T cell repertoires in cytomegalovirus infection. TCRdb passed the reads through MiXCR, listing each CDR3 protein once. Here the sample spans 640,000 or so distinct CDR3 sequences, roughly 30% being singletons. Antigens of these TCRs are unknown. Sequenced material: cultured PBMCs, taken from culture after CMV antigen stimulation. The receptors stem from a human donor in good health (CMV status not recorded). Some clones in this sample may be carry-over from other donors' samples.

This sequence joins TRBV12-3 or TRBV12-4 and TRBJ1-2, with D possibly matching TRBD1 (5 bases). The germline V and J ends were trimmed by 2 bases and 1 base, with 26 bases remaining between them. The length of the CDR3 is 20 residues. The CDR3 DNA follows: TGTGCCAGCAGTTTAAGGGGCCCCCGACAGCTGAGAAGGGGTAACTATGGCTACACCTTC. Translated, it gives CASSLRGPRQLRRGNYGYTF.

V usage is TRBV7-2 and J usage is TRBJ1-6; D possibly corresponds to TRBD1 (5 bases). CDR3 length: 15 amino acids. V was shortened by 2 bases and J by 10 bases, with 15 bases between the two germline ends. Germline values: CDR1 SGHTA, CDR2 FQGNSA. This CDR3 is CASSLFAGLSSPLHF. The CDR3 region has the DNA TGTGCCAGCAGCTTATTCGCAGGGCTGTCATCACCCCTCCACTTT.

There are a few counts of this clonotype. The chain employs TRBV7-8 and TRBJ2-7, with a weak D call TRBD1 (5 bases). The CDR3 sequence is 16 residues long. Germline CDR1 SGHVS, CDR2 FQNEAQ. The germline V and J ends were trimmed by 5 bases and 5 bases, with 22 bases remaining between them. The CDR3 reads CASSLQALRGLHEQYF. CDR3 DNA: TGTGCCAGCAGCCTTCAGGCGTTAAGGGGTCTCCACGAGCAGTACTTC.

Only a few counts were recorded for this clonotype. The V and J genes are TRBV10-3 and TRBJ2-7; 9 nucleotides align to TRBD2. Germline V CDR1 and CDR2: ENHRY, SYGVKD. The CDR3 spans 16 residues. Trimming cost V 6 bases and J 1 base; bases outside gene matches: 10. This CDR3 reads CAIRPTGTSISYEQYF. CDR3 coding DNA: TGTGCCATCAGACCAACCGGGACTAGCATATCCTACGAGCAGTACTTC.